These 20 T cell receptor beta chains were sequenced from one sample in a study of OX40 agonist ivuxolimab in advanced cancers. Preparation of the library involved the immunoSEQ multiplex PCR assay. Here the immuneACCESS table is served through TCRdb, limited to in-frame sequences with V and J called. Missing clones are a known gap in these copies; in checked studies unresolved V genes cover under half, and the rest lacks a known reason. Recorded for this sample are around 37,000 clones; approximately 90% of them occurred a single time. The top ten clonotypes cover 9.5% to 15% of the sample. The material was CD4+ or CD8+ T cells sorted from blood, obtained in a trial of the OX40 agonist ivuxolimab. The receptors shown here come from an adult with an advanced solid tumor such as melanoma, head and neck, liver or kidney cancer.

The chain uses TRBV28 and TRBJ2-7; weak D call: TRBD2 (5 bases). The CDR3 is 16 amino acids. The V and J ends lost 5 bases and 1 base respectively, with 18 bases between them. CDR1 MDHEN and CDR2 SYDVKM come from the germline V gene. The CDR3: CASSQIPSRGSYEQYF. The CDR3 nucleotides are TGTGCCAGCAGTCAAATCCCCTCTCGGGGTTCCTACGAGCAGTACTTC.

The chain recombines TRBV11-2 with TRBJ2-2, with 10 bases identical to TRBD2. V lost 3 bases to trimming and J lost 4 bases; unmatched junction nucleotides: 2. Germline loops: CDR1 SGHAT, CDR2 FQNNGV. The CDR3 covers 15 residues. The chain's CDR3 is CASSFSGRITGELFF. The DNA for the CDR3 is TGTGCCAGCAGCTTTAGCGGGAGGATCACCGGGGAGCTGTTTTTT.

This clone was detected only a few times. This chain links TRBV7-3 with TRBJ2-1; TRBD2 matches 7 bases. This CDR3 comprises 11 residues. Per germline, CDR1 SGHTA and CDR2 FQGTGA. V gave up 5 bases and J gave up 9 bases; unmatched junction bases: 1. This CDR3 reads CASSIAGEQFF. The DNA for the CDR3 is TGTGCCAGCAGCATAGCGGGTGAGCAGTTCTTC.

The J gene is TRBJ2-4, the V gene TRBV29-1; a weak D match, TRBD2 (7 bases). Germline assignment: CDR1 SQVTM and CDR2 ANQGSEA. This CDR3 has 14 residues. V lost 5 bases and J lost 6, with 17 bases in between. The CDR3 DNA is TGCAGCGTTTCCGGGACAACGGGGGGAAACATTCAGTACTTC. Translation gives CSVSGTTGGNIQYF. Full variable domain (outside the CDR3, taken from reference TRBV29-1 and TRBJ2-4): SAVISQKPSRDICQRGTSLTIQCQVDSQVTMMFWYRQQPGQSLTLIATANQGSEATYESGFVIDKFPISRPNLTFSTLTVSNMSPEDSSIYLCSVSGTTGGNIQYFGAGTRLSVL.

This chain joins TRBV2 and TRBJ2-1; the match to TRBD2 covers 7 bases. V gave up 6 bases and J gave up 2 bases; unmatched junction bases: 13. The CDR3 is 17 amino acids. Looked up from germline, CDR1 is SNHLY and CDR2 is FYNNEI. The chain's CDR3 is CASRRRGASGPYNEQFF. CDR3 DNA sequence: TGTGCCAGCAGGAGGCGAGGGGCTAGCGGACCCTACAATGAGCAGTTCTTC.

This chain uses TRBV6-6 with TRBJ1-5, with TRBD1 matching 8 bases. The CDR3 extends over 16 amino acids. The germline V gene has CDR1 MNHNY and CDR2 SVGAGI (reference sequence). With 7 bases clipped from V and 0 bases from J, the junction kept 8 bases outside the gene matches. The CDR3 region is CASIRQGIYSNQPQHF. As DNA, the CDR3 is TGTGCCAGCATCCGACAGGGGATTTATAGCAATCAGCCCCAGCATTTT.

This clone has only a few counts. V gene TRBV5-4 combines with J gene TRBJ2-7, with TRBD2 identical over 10 bases. V dropped 4 bases and J dropped 2; count of bases not matched to a gene: 12. This CDR3 has 17 residues. The germline CDR1 and CDR2 sequences are SGHNT and YYREEE (reference sequence). In DNA form, the CDR3 reads TGTGCCAGCAGCCCGGGCGAACGAGCGGGAGGGACCTACGAGCAGTACTTC. This gives the protein CASSPGERAGGTYEQYF.

This rearrangement joins TRBV9 to TRBJ2-5, with 10 bases lining up with TRBD2. The V and J ends lost 0 bases and 2 bases, in that order; junction bases with no gene match: 7. Germline CDR1 and CDR2: SGDLS and YYNGEE. The CDR3 loop spans 17 amino acids. The CDR3 spells CASSVAWGTSEQETQYF. As DNA, the CDR3 is TGTGCCAGCAGCGTAGCTTGGGGGACTAGCGAGCAAGAGACCCAGTACTTC.

In its sample, this clone was seen once. The rearrangement uses TRBV6-5 and TRBJ2-1; 7 bases fit TRBD2. V dropped 2 bases and J dropped 8; count of bases not matched to a gene: 6. In germline, CDR1 is MNHEY, CDR2 SVGAGI. The CDR3 spans 14 residues. The CDR3 here is CASSYGGETDEQFF. The CDR3 DNA is TGTGCCAGCAGTTACGGGGGGGAGACCGATGAGCAGTTCTTC.

The chain links TRBV28 to TRBJ2-1, with D perhaps matching TRBD1 or TRBD2 (5 bases each). V was cut by 6 bases and J by 4 bases, with 13 bases left in between. CDR1 MDHEN and CDR2 SYDVKM come from the germline V gene. The CDR3 consists of 14 residues. As DNA, the CDR3 is TGTGCCAGCAGATCGGGGCGACTTTACAATGAGCAGTTCTTC. This gives the protein CASRSGRLYNEQFF.

The J gene is TRBJ2-7, the V gene TRBV4-1; no clear D gene. Trimming removed 2 bases from V and 2 bases from J, with 16 bases in between. The germline V gene has CDR1 MGHRA and CDR2 YSYEKL. This CDR3 is 16 amino acids long. CDR3 DNA sequence: TGCGCCAGCAGCCAATTAAACGAGGTTGGCCCCTACGAGCAGTACTTC. Residues: CASSQLNEVGPYEQYF.

The chain links TRBV11-2 to TRBJ2-3; D ambiguous. The V gene lost 1 base and the J gene lost 2 bases, with 7 bases spanning the gap. CDR1 is SGHAT and CDR2 is FQNNGV in the germline V gene. CDR3 length: 14 residues. The CDR3, as DNA: TGTGCCAGCAGCTTAGTGCCAGTCACAGATACGCAGTATTTT. Its translation is CASSLVPVTDTQYF.

This clone appeared a single time. The chain uses TRBV10-3 and TRBJ2-7; D gene unclear. The CDR3 is 17 residues long. With 0 bases removed from V and 4 bases from J, the gap between germline ends came to 19 bases. From germline, CDR1 is ENHRY and CDR2 SYGVKD. This chain's CDR3 is CAISESMITRSSYEQYF. CDR3 nucleotides: TGTGCCATCAGTGAGTCGATGATCACGAGATCTTCTTACGAGCAGTACTTC.

The V call is TRBV28, the J call TRBJ2-7, with D perhaps TRBD2 (6 bases). The CDR3 is 15 amino acids. V was clipped by 6 bases and J by 2 bases, with 17 bases between them. The V gene's germline CDR1 is MDHEN and CDR2 SYDVKM. The CDR3 protein is CASRGGRGGTYEQYF. In nucleotides, the CDR3 is TGTGCCAGCAGGGGAGGTCGTGGGGGAACCTACGAGCAGTACTTC. Combining the CDR3 with reference TRBV28 and TRBJ2-7 gives the whole variable domain DVKVTQSSRYLVKRTGEKVFLECVQDMDHENMFWYRQDPGLGLRLIYFSYDVKMKEKGDIPEGYSVSREKKERFSLILESASTNQTSMYLCASRGGRGGTYEQYFGPGTRLTVT.

The chain carries TRBV7-8 and TRBJ1-4, with 8 nucleotides matching TRBD1. V lost 4 bases, J lost 6 bases, and 4 bases stayed unmatched. Germline CDR1 and CDR2: SGHVS and FQNEAQ. The CDR3 totals 14 residues. CDR3 nucleotides: TGTGCCAGCAGCTGGTACAGGGGGGATGAAAAACTGTTTTTT. The encoded protein is CASSWYRGDEKLFF.

The chain couples TRBV20-1 to TRBJ2-5; unclear D gene. The J call may be faulty, since TRBJ2-7 better matches the DNA end. Germline CDR1 and CDR2: DFQATT and SNEGSKA (reference sequence). The CDR3 is made up of 11 amino acids. The CDR3 DNA follows: TGCAGTGCTAGATCCTTTTACGAGCAGTACTTC. The encoded protein is CSARSFYEQYF.

This clone was seen only once. This rearrangement joins TRBV27 to TRBJ2-1; weak D call: TRBD1 (6 bases). CDR1 is MNHEY and CDR2 is SMNVEV in the germline V gene (reference sequence). Deletions cut 3 bases from V and 8 bases from J, with 14 bases between. CDR3 length: 14 residues. Here the CDR3 DNA reads TGTGCCAGCAGTTTGGCAGGTAGGGGGTATGAGCAGTTCTTC. This gives the protein CASSLAGRGYEQFF.

This rearrangement joins TRBV10-2 to TRBJ1-1; tentative D call: TRBD1 (5 bases). V shed 9 bases and J shed 3 bases, with 11 bases lying between them. CDR3 length: 12 amino acids. The germline V gene has CDR1 WSHSY and CDR2 SAAADI. Written as DNA, the CDR3 is TGCGCCAGTCGGGACGTTCACACTGAAGCTTTCTTT. This gives the protein CASRDVHTEAFF.

V usage is TRBV5-1 and J usage is TRBJ2-7; TRBD1 agrees at 10 bases. V lost 4 bases, J lost 2 bases, and 6 bases stayed unmatched. Germline V gene sequence: CDR1 SGHRS, CDR2 YFSETQ. The CDR3 has 15 amino acids. The CDR3 region is CASSHGTGVTYEQYF. Written as DNA, the CDR3 is TGCGCCAGCAGCCACGGGACAGGGGTCACCTACGAGCAGTACTTC.

The chain is built from TRBV11-2 and TRBJ1-1, with D perhaps TRBD1 (5 bases). Germline loops: CDR1 SGHAT, CDR2 FQNNGV. The V end was cut by 5 bases, the J end by 5 bases, with 12 bases between. CDR3 length: 13 amino acids. CDR3 sequence: CASSLGGWTEAFF. The DNA for the CDR3 is TGTGCCAGCAGCCTCGGGGGTTGGACTGAAGCTTTCTTT.